The 19 T cell receptor beta chains below come from one sample, sequenced in a study of identical twins (dated by TCRdb to about 2016). Library creation used 5' RACE. For sequencing, an Illumina HiSeq 2000 was employed. In-frame beta chains were kept once TCRdb had trimmed the public reads at Q25 with fastp and called clones with MiXCR. Rows with one shared CDR3 protein collapse into an entry with the most common genes and DNA. This sample is represented by some 330,000 distinct CDR3 sequences; roughly 9% of them were singletons. The ten top clones hold roughly 8.7% of the sample. Sample: naive T cells sorted from blood. Sample cell subset or site, as interpreted from the label and publication: cells isolated with a human naive T-cell isolation kit. These receptors all come from a woman in her 50s in good health.

This clonotype was observed a handful of times. The J gene is TRBJ1-1, the V gene TRBV20-1; D remains ambiguous. The CDR3 spans 14 residues. The V end lost 3 bases, the J end lost 1 base, and 12 bases lay between the germline ends. In germline, CDR1 is DFQATT, CDR2 SNEGSKA (reference sequence). The CDR3 is CSARSEGANTEAFF. The DNA of the CDR3 is TGCAGTGCTAGGTCGGAGGGCGCGAACACTGAAGCTTTCTTT.

The chain couples TRBV4-1 to TRBJ2-1; D remains unclear. Germline CDR1 MGHRA, CDR2 YSYEKL. The CDR3 loop spans 13 amino acids. V was pared by 5 bases and J by 15 bases, with 20 bases between. CDR3 sequence reads: CASSLSPGPPGFF. As DNA, the CDR3 is TGCGCCAGCAGCTTAAGCCCGGGCCCACCGGGGTTCTTC.

This clonotype was counted at least ten times. The genes are TRBV3-1 and TRBJ1-6, with D possibly TRBD1 on 6 matching bases. The CDR3 totals 13 residues. Germline V gene lookup returns CDR1 LGHDT and CDR2 YNNKEL (reference sequence). V was clipped by 4 bases and J by 14 bases, with 15 bases between them. CDR3 nucleotides: TGTGCCAGCAGCCGGACAGAGGGTGGGTCCCTCCACTTT. This codes for CASSRTEGGSLHF.

The sample holds a few counts of this clonotype. The chain combines TRBV3-1 with TRBJ2-1; 11 positions match TRBD2. V gave up 2 bases and J gave up 9 bases; unmatched junction bases: 9. CDR1 is LGHDT, CDR2 YNNKEL, per germline (reference sequence). The CDR3 totals 16 residues. This CDR3 reads CASSQSRSGRGGEQFF. CDR3 bases: TGTGCCAGCAGCCAATCCCGTAGCGGGAGGGGGGGTGAGCAGTTCTTC.

The rearrangement uses TRBV9 and TRBJ1-1; the D is unclear. From germline, CDR1 is SGDLS and CDR2 YYNGEE. The CDR3 is 14 amino acids. Between the trimmed V and J ends, which lost 0 bases and 1 base, there was a span of 7 bases. DNA of the CDR3: TGTGCCAGCAGCGTAGTAGTGGAGAACACTGAAGCTTTCTTT. Translation: CASSVVVENTEAFF.

The rearrangement joins TRBV12-3 or TRBV12-4 to TRBJ2-1, with 9 bases aligning to TRBD2. Unmatched junction bases numbered 11, after V lost 1 base and J lost 1 base. CDR3 size: 19 residues. CDR3 sequence reads: CASSLGLAELHLSYNEQFF. CDR3 DNA sequence: TGTGCCAGCAGTTTAGGACTAGCGGAGCTACACCTATCCTACAATGAGCAGTTCTTC.

This clonotype has just a few counts. The gene calls are TRBV7-9 and TRBJ2-3; tentatively, D is TRBD2 (6 bases). Germline V lookup: CDR1 SEHNR, CDR2 FQNEAQ (reference sequence). The CDR3 spans 17 residues. The ends were cut back, 1 base at V and 4 bases at J, with 18 bases in the middle. As DNA, the CDR3 is TGTGCCAGCAGCTTAGGGGTGCGGGACCAAACGGCAGATACGCAGTATTTT. It is translated as CASSLGVRDQTADTQYF. The full variable domain, with the rest looked up from reference TRBV7-9 and TRBJ2-3, is DTGVSQNPRHKITKRGQNVTFRCDPISEHNRLYWYRQTLGQGPEFLTYFQNEAQLEKSRLLSDRFSAERPKGSFSTLEIQRTEQGDSAMYLCASSLGVRDQTADTQYFGPGTRLTVL.

This sequence joins TRBV19 and TRBJ2-2, with 12 positions matching TRBD2. V gave up 6 bases and J gave up 6 bases; unmatched junction bases: 2. There are 14 residues in the CDR3. Germline CDR1 is LNHDA and CDR2 is SQIVND (reference sequence). The CDR3 loop is CASRGLAGPGELFF. CDR3 nucleotide sequence: TGTGCCAGTAGAGGACTAGCGGGACCCGGGGAGCTGTTTTTT.

The gene calls are TRBV2 and TRBJ2-5; no definite D call. Germline V gene lookup returns CDR1 SNHLY and CDR2 FYNNEI. The V and J ends lost 10 bases and 4 bases respectively, with 19 bases between them. This CDR3 is 14 amino acids long. The CDR3 sequence is CATWLPSKGETQYF. In DNA form, the CDR3 reads TGTGCCACCTGGCTACCCTCCAAAGGAGAGACCCAGTACTTC. Together with reference TRBV2 and TRBJ2-5, the CDR3 gives the full variable domain: EPEVTQTPSHQVTQMGQEVILRCVPISNHLYFYWYRQILGQKVEFLVSFYNNEISEKSEIFDDQFSVERPDGSNFTLKIRSTKLEDSAMYFCATWLPSKGETQYFGPGTRLLVL.

The rearrangement links TRBV4-1 to TRBJ2-7, with 7 bases lining up with TRBD2. With 5 bases clipped from V and 3 bases from J, the junction kept 13 bases outside the gene matches. Per germline, CDR1 MGHRA and CDR2 YSYEKL. This CDR3 is 16 amino acids long. CDR3 coding DNA: TGCGCCAGCAGCTTTAAAACGGGGGAGGGAAACTACGAGCAGTACTTC. This sequence encodes CASSFKTGEGNYEQYF.

The rearrangement joins TRBV18 to TRBJ1-1, with D uncertain. CDR3 length: 14 amino acids. The germline CDR1 and CDR2 sequences are KGHSH and LQKENI. The germline V and J ends were trimmed by 3 bases and 4 bases, with 12 bases remaining between them. The DNA of the CDR3 is TGTGCCAGCTCACCTTTCCCCCGGGGCACTGAAGCTTTCTTT. Protein sequence: CASSPFPRGTEAFF.

The chain couples TRBV12-3 or TRBV12-4 to TRBJ2-2; the D gene is possibly TRBD1 (5 bases). The V and J ends lost 3 bases and 1 base respectively, with 9 bases between them. CDR3 length equals 15 residues. CDR3 loop: CASSFLGVNTGELFF. CDR3 coding DNA: TGTGCCAGCAGTTTTTTAGGGGTGAACACCGGGGAGCTGTTTTTT.

V gene TRBV7-9 combines with J gene TRBJ1-1, with D possibly being TRBD1 (5 bases). V lost 8 bases and J 1 base, leaving 17 bases between the germline ends. CDR1 and CDR2 (germline): SEHNR, FQNEAQ (reference sequence). The CDR3 contains 15 residues. CDR3 bases: TGTGCCAGCCAGCGGGGCGCCCATGGGAACACTGAAGCTTTCTTT. Amino acids: CASQRGAHGNTEAFF.

The chain carries TRBV29-1 and TRBJ2-7, with D possibly called TRBD1 or TRBD2 (5 bases each). The V gene lost 6 bases and the J gene lost 3 bases, with 12 bases spanning the gap. The germline V gene has CDR1 SQVTM and CDR2 ANQGSEA. The CDR3 consists of 12 residues. CDR3 sequence reads: CSVRGADYEQYV. The CDR3 nucleotides read TGCAGCGTCAGAGGGGCTGACTACGAGCAGTACGTC.

The chain combines TRBV4-1 with TRBJ2-3; 8 bases line up with TRBD2. CDR1 and CDR2 from the germline V gene are MGHRA and YSYEKL. V was clipped by 5 bases and J by 4 bases; unmatched bases: 11. This CDR3 has 16 amino acids. CDR3 loop: CASSVFRTSLADTQYF. The CDR3 DNA follows: TGCGCCAGCAGCGTTTTCCGGACTAGCCTGGCAGATACGCAGTATTTT.

For the CDR3, the DNA is TGTGCCAGCAGCGTAGAAGGCCAGAACTACAATGAGCAGTTCTTC. Translation gives CASSVEGQNYNEQFF. The chain uses TRBV9 and TRBJ2-1; D unclear. V was shortened by 0 bases and J by 3 bases, with 10 bases between the two germline ends. This CDR3 contains 15 residues. The germline CDR1 and CDR2 sequences are SGDLS and YYNGEE.

Turning to this clonotype: A much more abundant neighbour one base away suggests this may be a read error. J is TRBJ2-1 and V is TRBV12-3 or TRBV12-4; D is unclear. V lost 3 bases to trimming and J lost 7 bases, with 19 bases between them. The CDR3 spans 16 residues. The CDR3 bases are TGTGCCAGCAGTTTGCCCCCAAAGGGAAGAAGAAATGAGCAGTTCTTC. This gives the protein CASSLPPKGRRNEQFF.

This rearrangement joins TRBV4-1 to TRBJ1-6, with D uncertain. Germline values: CDR1 MGHRA, CDR2 YSYEKL. The CDR3 is made up of 13 amino acids. V dropped 1 base and J dropped 5 bases, with 3 bases sitting between them. Here the CDR3 DNA reads TGCGCCAGCAGCCAAGGCAATAATTCACCCCTCCACTTT. Its translation: CASSQGNNSPLHF.

The V gene is TRBV20-1, the J gene TRBJ2-1, with 10 bases that match TRBD2. J lost 3 bases, V lost 6 bases, and 8 bases had no gene match. The germline gives CDR1 DFQATT, CDR2 SNEGSKA (reference sequence). The CDR3 totals 15 residues. CDR3 sequence: CSARGGTSVYNEQFF. In DNA, the CDR3 is TGCAGTGCAAGGGGCGGGACTAGCGTCTACAATGAGCAGTTCTTC.